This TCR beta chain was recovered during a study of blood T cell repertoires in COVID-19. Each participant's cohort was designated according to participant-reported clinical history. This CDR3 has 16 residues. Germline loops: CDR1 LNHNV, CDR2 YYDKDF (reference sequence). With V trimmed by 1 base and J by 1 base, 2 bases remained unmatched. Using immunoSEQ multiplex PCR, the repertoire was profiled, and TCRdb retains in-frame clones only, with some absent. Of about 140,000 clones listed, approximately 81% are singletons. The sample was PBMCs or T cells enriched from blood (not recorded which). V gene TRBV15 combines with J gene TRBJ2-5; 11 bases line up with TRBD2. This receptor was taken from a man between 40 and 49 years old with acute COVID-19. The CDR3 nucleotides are TGTGCCACCAGCAGAGGGCTAGCGGGAGGCCAAGAGACCCAGTACTTC. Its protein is CATSRGLAGGQETQYF.